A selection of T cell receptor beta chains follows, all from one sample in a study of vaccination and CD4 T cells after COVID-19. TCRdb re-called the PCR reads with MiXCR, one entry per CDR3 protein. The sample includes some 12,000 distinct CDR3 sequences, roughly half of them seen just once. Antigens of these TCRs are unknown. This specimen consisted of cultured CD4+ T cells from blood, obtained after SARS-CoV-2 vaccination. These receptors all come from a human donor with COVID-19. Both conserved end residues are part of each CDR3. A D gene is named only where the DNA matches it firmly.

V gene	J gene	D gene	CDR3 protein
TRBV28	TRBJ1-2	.	CASSLGLVYYGYTF
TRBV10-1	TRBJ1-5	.	CASSESAGRGGGNQPQHF
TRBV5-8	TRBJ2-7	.	CASSLGYEQYF
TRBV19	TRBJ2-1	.	CASSFGSVSGYNEQFF
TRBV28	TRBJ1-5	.	CASSWGRQPQHF
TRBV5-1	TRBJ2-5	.	CASSLVPGQETQYF
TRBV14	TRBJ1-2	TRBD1	CASSQIQGAGYTF
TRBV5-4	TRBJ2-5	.	CASSSVASQETQYF
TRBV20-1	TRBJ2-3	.	CSARTEWLPVQYF
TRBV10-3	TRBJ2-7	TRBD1	CAISGTQGYGSYEQYF
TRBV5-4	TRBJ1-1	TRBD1	CASLDRVGGNTEAFF
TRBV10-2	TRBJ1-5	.	CASSESGDLRGQPQHF
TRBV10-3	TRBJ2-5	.	CAMGARQETQYF
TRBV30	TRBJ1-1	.	CAWSGGRNTEAFF